Below, 21 T cell receptor beta chains from the same sample are listed, as sequenced in a study of T cell changes during pregnancy in multiple sclerosis. Generated by immunoSEQ multiplex PCR, the TCRdb table keeps only in-frame clones and is missing some. The profile shows tens of thousands of clones, more than 80% of them singletons. This specimen consisted of CD8+ T cells from peripheral blood mononuclear cells, obtained in the first trimester of pregnancy. Source of these receptors: a female donor in good health, enrolled as a control in a pregnancy study.

V and J are TRBV2 and TRBJ1-3, with 7 positions matching TRBD1. The CDR3 has 20 residues. The germline CDR1 and CDR2 sequences are SNHLY and FYNNEI. The J segment lost 10 bases and the V segment lost 6 bases, leaving 30 bases of the junction unmatched. DNA for the CDR3: TGTGCCAGCAGCCACACAAAAGGGGGCCTGGCAGTCCCACAAGGAAGGACCATATATTTT. It encodes CASSHTKGGLAVPQGRTIYF.

The V and J genes are TRBV6-5 and TRBJ1-5; tentative D call: TRBD1 (5 bases). Trimming stripped 2 bases from V and 8 bases from J, with 10 bases between. CDR1 and CDR2 from the germline V gene are MNHEY and SVGAGI. The CDR3 is made up of 13 amino acids. DNA for the CDR3: TGTGCCAGCAGTTACGGGGAAGGGGAGCCCCAGCATTTT. It codes for CASSYGEGEPQHF.

The chain combines TRBV6-4 with TRBJ2-2, with 9 bases aligning to TRBD1. The CDR3 runs 15 residues. J was trimmed by 1 base and V by 6 bases; bases with no gene match: 3. The germline CDR1 and CDR2 sequences are MRHNA and SNTAGT. The CDR3 loop is CASSLTGGNTGELFF. Here the CDR3 DNA reads TGTGCCAGCAGCCTGACAGGGGGGAACACCGGGGAGCTGTTTTTT.

This chain joins TRBV5-6 and TRBJ1-5; D gene unclear. The CDR3 consists of 14 residues. Germline V CDR1 and CDR2: SGHDT, YYEEEE. V lost 1 base and J 1 base, leaving 6 bases between the germline ends. CDR3 nucleotides: TGTGCCAGCAGCTTGCAGTGGAGCAATCAGCCCCAGCATTTT. The encoded protein is CASSLQWSNQPQHF.

The chain uses TRBV7-9 and TRBJ2-3; 12 bases fit TRBD2. CDR1 SEHNR and CDR2 FQNEAQ come from the germline V gene (reference sequence). Unmatched junction bases numbered 3, after V lost 5 bases and J lost 3 bases. This CDR3 contains 15 residues. CDR3 loop: CASSQTSGGTDTQYF. The CDR3 bases are TGTGCCAGCAGCCAGACTAGCGGGGGAACAGATACGCAGTATTTT.

The rearrangement links TRBV6-1 to TRBJ2-7, with 8 bases aligning to TRBD1. V was clipped by 1 base and J by 0 bases; unmatched bases: 2. CDR3 length: 15 amino acids. Germline loops: CDR1 MNHNS, CDR2 SASEGT. CDR3 DNA sequence: TGTGCCAGCAGTGAAGGCAGGGGGCCCTCCTACGAGCAGTACTTC. Residues: CASSEGRGPSYEQYF.

The J gene is TRBJ2-3, the V gene TRBV7-9; D not resolved. This CDR3 spans 11 amino acids. Trimming took 4 bases from V and 3 from J, leaving 2 bases between them. Germline-derived CDR1 and CDR2 are SEHNR and FQNEAQ (reference sequence). CDR3 in DNA: TGTGCCAGCAGCTCGACAGATACGCAGTATTTT. Translation gives CASSSTDTQYF. Supplemented by reference TRBV7-9 and TRBJ2-3, the full variable domain reads DTGVSQNPRHKITKRGQNVTFRCDPISEHNRLYWYRQTLGQGPEFLTYFQNEAQLEKSRLLSDRFSAERPKGSFSTLEIQRTEQGDSAMYLCASSSTDTQYFGPGTRLTVL.

CDR3 amino acids: CGGGQTSVGYTF. In DNA, the CDR3 is TGCGGAGGGGGACAGACGTCTGTAGGCTACACCTTC. The chain uses TRBV29-1 and TRBJ1-2; 7 bases are shared with TRBD1. This CDR3 region has 12 residues. Per germline, CDR1 SQVTM and CDR2 ANQGSEA.

The V and J genes are TRBV6-4 and TRBJ1-1; a possible D gene is TRBD1 (5 bases). CDR1 is MRHNA and CDR2 is SNTAGT in the germline V gene. The CDR3 length is 14 residues. V was cut by 6 bases and J by 4 bases, with 15 bases left in between. CDR3 in DNA: TGTGCCAGCAGCCTACAGGCTTATAGCACTGAAGCTTTCTTT. The encoded protein is CASSLQAYSTEAFF.

J is TRBJ2-1 and V is TRBV27, with 9 bases lining up with TRBD2. The germline V gene encodes CDR1 MNHEY and CDR2 SMNVEV (reference sequence). Losses at the gene ends were 2 bases for V and 9 bases for J; bases not matched to a gene: 5. The CDR3 covers 14 residues. The CDR3 sequence: CASSLNARGGEQFF. DNA for the CDR3: TGTGCCAGCAGTTTAAATGCGCGGGGGGGTGAGCAGTTCTTC.

This chain joins TRBV4-1 and TRBJ1-4, with 8 bases aligning to TRBD1. Germline V gene sequence: CDR1 MGHRA, CDR2 YSYEKL. The CDR3 spans 16 residues. J lost 7 bases, V lost 1 base, and 8 bases had no gene match. The CDR3 bases are TGCGCCAGCAGCCAAGGTGTCCGACAGGGGATTGAAAAACTGTTTTTT. Its translation: CASSQGVRQGIEKLFF.

Within the sample, this clone is medium-sized (0.01 to 0.1%). This chain uses TRBV6-1 with TRBJ1-1; no firm D call. From germline, CDR1 is MNHNS and CDR2 SASEGT. V lost 3 bases and J 2 bases, leaving 10 bases between the germline ends. This CDR3 has 14 residues. This chain's CDR3 is CASSDWEFNTEAFF. Written as DNA, the CDR3 is TGTGCCAGCAGTGACTGGGAGTTTAACACTGAAGCTTTCTTT.

This chain uses TRBV10-3 with TRBJ1-1; TRBD1 might be the D (5 bases). Trimming cost V 6 bases and J 1 base, with 9 bases left between them. Germline V gene sequence: CDR1 ENHRY, CDR2 SYGVKD. The CDR3 length is 13 residues. The CDR3 here is CAISPTGNTEAFF. The CDR3 coding sequence is TGTGCCATCAGCCCTACAGGGAACACTGAAGCTTTCTTT.

The chain uses TRBV7-8 and TRBJ2-3; 9 bases agree with TRBD2. V shed 5 bases and J 5 bases; nucleotides not matched to a gene: 8. This CDR3 has 15 amino acids. The germline V gene encodes CDR1 SGHVS and CDR2 FQNEAQ. The CDR3 bases are TGTGCCAGCAGCCACCGACTAGCGGTGGGAGATACGCAGTATTTT. It specifies CASSHRLAVGDTQYF. Supplemented by reference TRBV7-8 and TRBJ2-3, the full variable domain reads GAGVSQSPRYKVAKRGQDVALRCDPISGHVSLFWYQQALGQGPEFLTYFQNEAQLDKSGLPSDRFFAERPEGSVSTLKIQRTQQEDSAVYLCASSHRLAVGDTQYFGPGTRLTVL.

The chain couples TRBV13 to TRBJ2-1; maybe TRBD1 (5 bases). The CDR3 loop spans 14 amino acids. Germline V lookup: CDR1 PRHDT, CDR2 FYEKMQ (reference sequence). V shed 3 bases and J shed 7 bases, with 13 bases lying between them. The CDR3 is CASSFGRGGNEQFF. The DNA for the CDR3 is TGTGCCAGCAGCTTCGGTAGGGGCGGTAATGAGCAGTTCTTC.

The chain has TRBV9 and TRBJ1-2; 7 nucleotides line up with TRBD1. V lost 5 bases and J lost 7; bases outside the gene matches: 5. Germline CDR1 SGDLS, CDR2 YYNGEE. The CDR3 extends over 12 amino acids. CDR3 sequence reads: CASSPGGGGYTF. The CDR3 nucleotides are TGTGCCAGCAGTCCAGGGGGAGGTGGCTACACCTTC.

This sequence joins TRBV7-9 and TRBJ1-4, with TRBD1 matching over 7 bases. In germline, CDR1 is SEHNR, CDR2 FQNEAQ (reference sequence). The CDR3 has 14 residues. V shed 5 bases, J shed 8 bases, and the junction held 8 bases outside the gene matches. CDR3 loop: CASSHADRDEKLFF. CDR3 nucleotides: TGTGCCAGCAGCCACGCCGACAGGGACGAAAAACTGTTTTTT.

The genes are TRBV14 and TRBJ1-2, with TRBD1 as a possible D gene (6 bases). Germline V CDR1 and CDR2: SGHDN, FVKESK. V was shortened by 3 bases and J by 4 bases, with 12 bases between the two germline ends. The CDR3 extends over 14 amino acids. CDR3 sequence: CASSHVGGPYGYTF. CDR3 nucleotides: TGTGCCAGCAGCCATGTGGGGGGGCCCTATGGCTACACCTTC. Variable domain in full (rest from reference TRBV14 and TRBJ1-2): EAGVTQFPSHSVIEKGQTVTLRCDPISGHDNLYWYRRVMGKEIKFLLHFVKESKQDESGMPNNRFLAERTGGTYSTLKVQPAELEDSGVYFCASSHVGGPYGYTFGSGTRLTVV.

This chain connects TRBV5-1 to TRBJ1-2; D is possibly TRBD1 (5 bases). In germline, CDR1 is SGHRS, CDR2 YFSETQ. The CDR3 length is 18 residues. Trimming shortened V by 0 bases and J by 3 bases, and 21 bases separated the two germline ends. This CDR3 reads CASSLGRAGTAGYYGYTF. The CDR3 DNA follows: TGCGCCAGCAGCTTGGGAAGAGCCGGGACGGCGGGGTACTATGGCTACACCTTC. Full variable domain (missing parts from reference TRBV5-1 and TRBJ1-2): KAGVTQTPRYLIKTRGQQVTLSCSPISGHRSVSWYQQTPGQGLQFLFEYFSETQRNKGNFPGRFSGRQFSNSRSEMNVSTLELGDSALYLCASSLGRAGTAGYYGYTFGSGTRLTVV.

This chain connects TRBV7-3 to TRBJ2-7; 10 nucleotides agree with TRBD1. Unmatched junction bases numbered 10, after V lost 5 bases and J lost 6 bases. The germline V gene has CDR1 SGHTA and CDR2 FQGTGA. This CDR3 region has 15 residues. CDR3 in amino acids: CASSPLRGQGREQYF. The CDR3 DNA is TGTGCCAGCAGCCCTCTCCGGGGACAGGGGCGCGAGCAGTACTTC.

The chain couples TRBV7-3 to TRBJ2-2, with D possibly matching TRBD2 (7 bases). CDR3 length: 14 residues. Germline V gene sequence: CDR1 SGHTA, CDR2 FQGTGA. V lost 8 bases to trimming and J lost 6 bases, with 16 bases between them. CDR3 bases: TGTGCCAGCGGGGGGGCAGGGTACGCCGGGGAGCTGTTTTTT. This encodes CASGGAGYAGELFF.